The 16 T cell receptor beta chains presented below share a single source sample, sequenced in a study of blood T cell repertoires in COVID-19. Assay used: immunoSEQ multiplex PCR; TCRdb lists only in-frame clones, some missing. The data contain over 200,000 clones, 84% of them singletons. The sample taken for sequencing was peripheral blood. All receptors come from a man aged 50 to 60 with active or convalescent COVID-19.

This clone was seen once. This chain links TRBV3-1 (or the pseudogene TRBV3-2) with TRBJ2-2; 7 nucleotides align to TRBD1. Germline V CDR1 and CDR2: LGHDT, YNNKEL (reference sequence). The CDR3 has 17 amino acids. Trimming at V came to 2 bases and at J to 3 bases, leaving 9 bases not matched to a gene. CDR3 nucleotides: TGTGCCAGCAGCCAATATTGGACAGGTTTGCACACCGGGGAGCTGTTTTTT. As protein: CASSQYWTGLHTGELFF.

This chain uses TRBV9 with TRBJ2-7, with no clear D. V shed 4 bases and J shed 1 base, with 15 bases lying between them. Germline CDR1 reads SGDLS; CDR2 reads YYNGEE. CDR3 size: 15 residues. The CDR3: CASSPLARSSYEQYF. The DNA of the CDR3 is TGTGCCAGCAGCCCACTGGCCAGGTCATCCTACGAGCAGTACTTC.

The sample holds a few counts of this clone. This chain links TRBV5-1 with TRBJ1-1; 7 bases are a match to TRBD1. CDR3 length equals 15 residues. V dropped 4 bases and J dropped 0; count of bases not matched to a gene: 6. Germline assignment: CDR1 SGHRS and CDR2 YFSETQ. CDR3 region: CASSRDSPMNTEAFF. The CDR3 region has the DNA TGCGCCAGCAGCCGGGACAGCCCAATGAACACTGAAGCTTTCTTT.

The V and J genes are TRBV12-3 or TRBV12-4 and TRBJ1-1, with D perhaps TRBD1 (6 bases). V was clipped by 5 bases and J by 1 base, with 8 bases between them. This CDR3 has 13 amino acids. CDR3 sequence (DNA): TGTGCCAGCAGTCGGACAGAGAACACTGAAGCTTTCTTT. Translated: CASSRTENTEAFF.

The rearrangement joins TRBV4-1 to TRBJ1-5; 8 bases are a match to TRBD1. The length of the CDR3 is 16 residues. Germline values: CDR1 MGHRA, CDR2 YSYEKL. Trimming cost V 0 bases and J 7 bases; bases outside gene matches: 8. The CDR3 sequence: CASSQEGTGIRQPQHF. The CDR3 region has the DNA TGCGCCAGCAGCCAAGAAGGGACAGGCATAAGGCAGCCCCAGCATTTT.

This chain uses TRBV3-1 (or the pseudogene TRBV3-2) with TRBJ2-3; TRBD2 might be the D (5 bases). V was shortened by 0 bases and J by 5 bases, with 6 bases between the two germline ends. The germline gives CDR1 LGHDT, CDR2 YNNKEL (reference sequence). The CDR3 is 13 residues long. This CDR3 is CASSQDRGDTQYF. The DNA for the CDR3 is TGTGCCAGCAGCCAAGATCGGGGAGATACGCAGTATTTT.

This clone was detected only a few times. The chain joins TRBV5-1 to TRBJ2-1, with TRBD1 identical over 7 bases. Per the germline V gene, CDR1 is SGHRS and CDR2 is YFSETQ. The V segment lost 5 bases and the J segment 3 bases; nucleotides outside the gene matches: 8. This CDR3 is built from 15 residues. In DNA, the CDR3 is TGCGCCAGCAGGATGGGGACAGTCATCTACAATGAGCAGTTCTTC. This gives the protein CASRMGTVIYNEQFF.

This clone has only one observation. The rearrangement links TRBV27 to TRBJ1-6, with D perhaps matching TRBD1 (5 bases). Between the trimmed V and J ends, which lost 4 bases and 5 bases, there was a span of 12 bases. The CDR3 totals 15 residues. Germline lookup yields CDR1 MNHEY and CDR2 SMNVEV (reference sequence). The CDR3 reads CASSWGGRNNSPLHF. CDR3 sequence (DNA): TGTGCCAGCAGTTGGGGGGGACGGAATAATTCACCCCTCCACTTT.

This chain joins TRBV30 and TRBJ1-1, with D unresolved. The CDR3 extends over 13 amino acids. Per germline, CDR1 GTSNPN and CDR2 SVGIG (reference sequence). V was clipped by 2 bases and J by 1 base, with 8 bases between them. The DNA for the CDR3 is TGTGCCTGGAGTCCTCAGGCGAACACTGAAGCTTTCTTT. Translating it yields CAWSPQANTEAFF.

The CDR3 loop is CASSIGALNQPQHF. The DNA of the CDR3 is TGTGCCAGTAGTATTGGGGCCCTGAATCAGCCCCAGCATTTT. The rearrangement uses TRBV19 and TRBJ1-5, with a tentative D call TRBD1 (5 bases). The CDR3 sequence is 14 residues long. V shed 3 bases and J shed 4 bases, with 10 bases lying between them. From germline, CDR1 is LNHDA and CDR2 SQIVND (reference sequence). Looking up the rest from reference TRBV19 and TRBJ1-5 gives the full variable domain: DGGITQSPKYLFRKEGQNVTLSCEQNLNHDAMYWYRQDPGQGLRLIYYSQIVNDFQKGDIAEGYSVSREKKESFPLTVTSAQKNPTAFYLCASSIGALNQPQHFGDGTRLSIL.

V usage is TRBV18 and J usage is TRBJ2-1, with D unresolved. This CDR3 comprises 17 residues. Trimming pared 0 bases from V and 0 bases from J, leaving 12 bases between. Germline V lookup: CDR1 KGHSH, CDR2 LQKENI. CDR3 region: CASSPPPHAASYNEQFF. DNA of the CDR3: TGTGCCAGCTCACCACCGCCCCACGCGGCCTCCTACAATGAGCAGTTCTTC.

The CDR3 spells CASSLSKHATNEKLFF. CDR3 DNA sequence: TGTGCCAGCAGTTTATCCAAACATGCAACTAATGAAAAACTGTTTTTT. This chain joins TRBV28 and TRBJ1-4, with D hard to call. V lost 1 base and J lost 0, with 9 bases in between. From germline, CDR1 is MDHEN and CDR2 SYDVKM. CDR3 size: 16 residues.

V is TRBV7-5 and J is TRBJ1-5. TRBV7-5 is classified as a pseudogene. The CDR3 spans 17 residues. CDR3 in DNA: TGTGTCAGAAGCCACCGGGACTACCCTAGGAGCAATCAGCCCCAGCATTTT. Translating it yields CVRSHRDYPRSNQPQHF.

The CDR3 protein is CASSQVFSGDLNEKLFF. CDR3 in DNA: TGCGCCAGCAGCCAAGTCTTTTCGGGGGACTTAAATGAAAAACTGTTTTTT. The V and J genes are TRBV4-1 and TRBJ1-4, with D tentatively TRBD1 (5 bases). CDR3 size: 17 residues. The germline gives CDR1 MGHRA, CDR2 YSYEKL. Deletions cut 1 base from V and 5 bases from J, with 17 bases between.

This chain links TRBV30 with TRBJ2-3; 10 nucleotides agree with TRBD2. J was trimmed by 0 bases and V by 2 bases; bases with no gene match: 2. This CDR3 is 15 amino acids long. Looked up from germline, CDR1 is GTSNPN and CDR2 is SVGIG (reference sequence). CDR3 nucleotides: TGTGCCTGGAGTAGACTAGCGGGTAGCACAGATACGCAGTATTTT. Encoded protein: CAWSRLAGSTDTQYF.

CDR3 amino acids: CASSLQGDQPQHF. Here the CDR3 DNA reads TGTGCCAGCTCACTACAGGGGGATCAGCCCCAGCATTTT. The chain combines TRBV18 with TRBJ1-5; 8 bases fit TRBD1. Trimming removed 4 bases from V and 5 bases from J; junction bases left unmatched: 1. This CDR3 has 13 residues. In germline, CDR1 is KGHSH, CDR2 LQKENI.